These 25 T cell receptor beta chains were all obtained from the same sample, sequenced in a study of response to subunit inactivated influenza vaccine. TCRdb reanalysed the RT-PCR reads using MiXCR and keeps one entry per CDR3 protein. The sample shows under 550,000 distinct CDR3 sequences, approximately 7.6% of them seen only once. Sequences were derived from PBMCs from blood, sampled less than 30 months after vaccination. These receptor sequences come from a man aged 50-75 years who received an inactivated influenza vaccine.

This clonotype was recorded many times. The genes are TRBV9 and TRBJ2-1; perhaps D is TRBD1 or TRBD2 (6 bases each). Trimming took 0 bases from V and 0 from J, leaving 10 bases between them. CDR1 is SGDLS and CDR2 is YYNGEE in the germline V gene. The CDR3 runs to 16 residues. The CDR3 loop is CASSVGGASSYNEQFF. The CDR3 DNA is TGTGCCAGCAGCGTAGGGGGGGCTAGCTCCTACAATGAGCAGTTCTTC.

The V and J genes are TRBV12-3 or TRBV12-4 and TRBJ2-5; D perhaps matches TRBD2 (6 bases). Trimming removed 3 bases from V and 5 bases from J, with 7 bases in between. The CDR3 sequence is 12 residues long. In nucleotides, the CDR3 is TGTGCCAGCAGTTTGCGGGATGAGACCCAGTACTTC. This gives the protein CASSLRDETQYF.

This clonotype was seen a few times. V is TRBV20-1 and J is TRBJ2-1, with TRBD2 matching 8 bases. The CDR3 length is 15 residues. J was trimmed by 5 bases and V by 1 base; bases with no gene match: 7. Germline V gene sequence: CDR1 DFQATT, CDR2 SNEGSKA (reference sequence). In DNA, the CDR3 is TGCAGTGCTAGAGCAAGCGGGAGAATCCACAATGAGCAGTTCTTC. This sequence encodes CSARASGRIHNEQFF.

This clonotype was counted ten times or more. The gene calls are TRBV6-2 or TRBV6-3 and TRBJ2-7, with D possibly TRBD1 on 6 matching bases. CDR1 MNHEY and CDR2 SVGEGT come from the germline V gene. Trimming pared 4 bases from V and 0 bases from J, leaving 19 bases between. There are 17 residues in the CDR3. CDR3 loop: CASSSGPGQTISYEQYF. The CDR3 nucleotides read TGTGCCAGCAGTTCCGGACCGGGACAAACTATCTCCTACGAGCAGTACTTC.

This clonotype appeared a few times. In DNA form, the CDR3 reads TGTGCCAGCAGTTTTATGGGCTCCTACAATGAGCAGTTCTTC. As protein: CASSFMGSYNEQFF. The V and J genes are TRBV27 and TRBJ2-1; unclear D gene. In germline, CDR1 is MNHEY, CDR2 SMNVEV (reference sequence). CDR3 length: 14 residues. Trimming cost V 3 bases and J 0 bases, with 6 bases left between them.

About this clonotype: Compared with germline, one end of the junction differs, possibly owing to a read error. This chain connects TRBV20-1 to TRBJ2-5; D is uncertain. The CDR3 contains 10 residues. Per germline, CDR1 DFQATT and CDR2 SNEGSKA (reference sequence). The CDR3 spells CSASSRVGSF. CDR3 nucleotide sequence: TGCAGTGCTAGCTCCCGGGTTGGCAGCTTC.

There are many counts of this clonotype. The V call is TRBV20-1, the J call TRBJ2-1, with 10 bases lining up with TRBD2. Germline trimming cut 6 bases from V and 4 bases from J; bases unmatched to any gene: 15. Germline V gene lookup returns CDR1 DFQATT and CDR2 SNEGSKA (reference sequence). The CDR3 extends over 17 amino acids. CDR3 coding DNA: TGCAGTGCAGAAATGCTAGCGGGAGTCGCTGGGTACAATGAGCAGTTCTTC. Translating gives CSAEMLAGVAGYNEQFF.

V and J are TRBV20-1 and TRBJ2-5, with D unclear. V shed 4 bases and J shed 1 base, with 4 bases lying between them. Germline V gene lookup returns CDR1 DFQATT and CDR2 SNEGSKA (reference sequence). CDR3 length equals 11 residues. CDR3 nucleotides: TGCAGTGCTACCCTCCAAGAGACCCAGTACTTC. It specifies CSATLQETQYF.

This clonotype was seen a few times. The chain is built from TRBV18 and TRBJ2-7; D gene uncertain. This CDR3 spans 14 amino acids. The germline CDR1 and CDR2 sequences are KGHSH and LQKENI. Trimming shortened V by 0 bases and J by 2 bases, and 8 bases separated the two germline ends. CDR3 sequence: CASSPPLRAYEQYF. For the CDR3, the DNA is TGTGCCAGCTCACCACCGTTAAGGGCCTACGAGCAGTACTTC. Full variable domain (remainder filled in from reference TRBV18 and TRBJ2-7): NAGVMQNPRHLVRRRGQEARLRCSPMKGHSHVYWYRQLPEEGLKFMVYLQKENIIDESGMPKERFSAEFPKEGPSILRIQQVVRGDSAAYFCASSPPLRAYEQYFGPGTRLTVT.

This chain connects TRBV7-2 to TRBJ1-2; 9 bases are a match to TRBD1. In germline, CDR1 is SGHTA, CDR2 FQGNSA. V shed 4 bases, J shed 5 bases, and the junction held 11 bases outside the gene matches. There are 16 residues in the CDR3. CDR3 amino acids: CASSSETGTGKYGYTF. In DNA form, the CDR3 reads TGTGCCAGCAGCTCTGAAACCGGGACAGGGAAGTATGGCTACACCTTC.

This clonotype was observed a handful of times. The chain is built from TRBV12-3 or TRBV12-4 and TRBJ1-1; D gene ambiguous. The length of the CDR3 is 13 residues. Trimming cost V 6 bases and J 6 bases, with 14 bases left between them. The CDR3 sequence: CASSKGVGPEAFF. The CDR3 coding sequence is TGTGCCAGCAGCAAGGGTGTGGGCCCTGAAGCTTTCTTT.

V is TRBV4-3 and J is TRBJ2-5; D might be TRBD1 or TRBD2, each matching 5 bases. This CDR3 region has 16 residues. Trimming removed 0 bases at V and 1 base at J, with 12 bases between. CDR1 is LGHNA and CDR2 is YSLEER in the germline V gene. The CDR3 DNA reads TGCGCCAGCAGCCAAGATCGGACCGGGGCCCAAGAGACCCAGTACTTC. This translates into CASSQDRTGAQETQYF.

The gene calls are TRBV20-1 and TRBJ2-7; D is unclear. The CDR3 extends over 15 amino acids. The V end was cut by 3 bases, the J end by 3 bases, with 18 bases between. Germline V gene sequence: CDR1 DFQATT, CDR2 SNEGSKA (reference sequence). CDR3 region: CSASNFLVGFYEQYF. The CDR3, as DNA: TGCAGTGCTAGCAATTTTTTAGTCGGCTTCTACGAGCAGTACTTC.

This clonotype was detected only a few times. This rearrangement joins TRBV6-2 or TRBV6-3 to TRBJ1-5; TRBD1 is a possible D gene (5 bases). Trimming stripped 7 bases from V and 1 base from J, with 14 bases between. Germline CDR1 is MNHEY and CDR2 is SVGEGT. The CDR3 extends over 15 amino acids. CDR3 sequence reads: CASTSSGGSNQPQHF. Written as DNA, the CDR3 is TGTGCCAGCACCTCGTCGGGGGGGAGCAATCAGCCCCAGCATTTT.

This chain joins TRBV4-1 and TRBJ2-3, with 9 bases fitting TRBD2. Trimming removed 4 bases from V and 7 bases from J; junction bases left unmatched: 6. CDR3 length: 14 residues. CDR1 and CDR2 from the germline V gene are MGHRA and YSYEKL. CDR3 sequence reads: CASSPRLAVHTQYF. Here the CDR3 DNA reads TGCGCCAGCAGCCCGCGACTAGCGGTCCATACGCAGTATTTT.

This chain links TRBV20-1 with TRBJ1-2, with a possible D match to TRBD1 (6 bases). This CDR3 is 15 amino acids long. Trimming stripped 3 bases from V and 0 bases from J, with 14 bases between. Germline V CDR1 and CDR2: DFQATT, SNEGSKA (reference sequence). The CDR3 here is CSASLRQGPNYGYTF. In nucleotides, the CDR3 is TGCAGTGCTAGCCTCCGGCAGGGGCCTAACTATGGCTACACCTTC.

The V call is TRBV7-3, the J call TRBJ2-3, with TRBD1 as a possible D gene (6 bases). The germline V gene encodes CDR1 SGHTA and CDR2 FQGTGA. The CDR3 contains 13 residues. The V gene lost 4 bases and the J gene lost 6 bases, with 11 bases spanning the gap. Written as DNA, the CDR3 is TGTGCCAGCAGCTCAGCCCAGGGGGATACGCAGTATTTT. Its translation is CASSSAQGDTQYF.

This clonotype was detected many times. This CDR3 reads CSASFERARPYNEKLFF. DNA of the CDR3: TGCAGTGCTAGTTTTGAAAGGGCCAGGCCTTATAATGAAAAACTGTTTTTT. The rearrangement joins TRBV20-1 to TRBJ1-4; no firm D call. Germline V gene data show CDR1 as DFQATT and CDR2 as SNEGSKA (reference sequence). The CDR3 contains 17 residues. V shed 3 bases and J shed 4 bases, with 21 bases lying between them.

This sequence joins TRBV12-3 or TRBV12-4 and TRBJ2-6; D unresolved. Trimming took off 3 bases at V and 2 bases at J, with 5 bases between the two ends. The CDR3 runs to 14 residues. CDR3 sequence reads: CASSLIAGANVLTF. CDR3 sequence (DNA): TGTGCCAGCAGTTTGATCGCTGGGGCCAACGTCCTGACTTTC.

This clonotype was found a few times. The chain uses TRBV6-1 and TRBJ2-2, with 8 bases aligning to TRBD1. CDR1 is MNHNS, CDR2 SASEGT, per germline. This CDR3 is 15 amino acids long. With V trimmed by 6 bases and J by 2 bases, 5 bases remained unmatched. The CDR3 DNA reads TGTGCCAGCAGCAACGGACAGGGCAACACCGGGGAGCTGTTTTTT. Translated: CASSNGQGNTGELFF.

Here the CDR3 DNA reads TGTGCCAGCAGCCCACTAAGGGGGGAAAGGAACACTGAAGCTTTCTTT. Amino acid sequence: CASSPLRGERNTEAFF. The chain employs TRBV7-6 and TRBJ1-1; D perhaps matches TRBD1 (6 bases). Germline CDR1 SGHVS, CDR2 FNYEAQ. Trimming removed 5 bases from V and 1 base from J, with 17 bases in between. The CDR3 is 16 amino acids. The entire variable domain, with the rest obtained from reference TRBV7-6 and TRBJ1-1, is as follows: GAGVSQSPRYKVTKRGQDVALRCDPISGHVSLYWYRQALGQGPEFLTYFNYEAQQDKSGLPNDRFSAERPEGSISTLTIQRTEQRDSAMYRCASSPLRGERNTEAFFGQGTRLTVV.

This clonotype showed up just a few times. The chain is built from TRBV2 and TRBJ2-5; 8 positions match TRBD2. V shed 6 bases, J shed 9 bases, and the junction held 9 bases outside the gene matches. The CDR3 is 13 amino acids. Germline CDR1 reads SNHLY; CDR2 reads FYNNEI. Here the CDR3 reads CASRGTSQRPQYF. The CDR3 bases are TGTGCCAGCAGGGGGACTAGTCAAAGGCCCCAGTACTTC. Drawing the rest from reference TRBV2 and TRBJ2-5, the complete variable domain is EPEVTQTPSHQVTQMGQEVILRCVPISNHLYFYWYRQILGQKVEFLVSFYNNEISEKSEIFDDQFSVERPDGSNFTLKIRSTKLEDSAMYFCASRGTSQRPQYFGPGTRLLVL.

This clonotype was seen only a few times. V and J are TRBV10-3 and TRBJ2-5; weak D call: TRBD2 (6 bases). CDR1 is ENHRY and CDR2 is SYGVKD in the germline V gene. This CDR3 comprises 13 residues. Trimming stripped 3 bases from V and 7 bases from J, with 12 bases between. The DNA for the CDR3 is TGTGCCATCAGTGAATGGCAGGAGGGGACCCAGTACTTC. This gives the protein CAISEWQEGTQYF.

This clonotype was counted ten times or more. The rearrangement uses TRBV20-1 and TRBJ2-3; D perhaps matches TRBD2 (5 bases). V was clipped by 0 bases and J by 0 bases, with 10 bases between them. Per germline, CDR1 DFQATT and CDR2 SNEGSKA (reference sequence). This CDR3 has 15 amino acids. The CDR3 sequence is CSARDRRDSTDTQYF. The CDR3 DNA follows: TGCAGTGCTAGAGACAGACGGGATAGCACAGATACGCAGTATTTT.

This clonotype has a handful of counts. The V gene is TRBV7-9, the J gene TRBJ1-1; D not certain. With 5 bases removed from V and 5 bases from J, the gap between germline ends came to 15 bases. The CDR3 totals 14 residues. Germline V gives CDR1 SEHNR, CDR2 FQNEAQ (reference sequence). Here the CDR3 reads CASSHSPAVTEAFF. As DNA, the CDR3 is TGTGCCAGCAGCCACAGCCCGGCAGTAACTGAAGCTTTCTTT.